Listed below are T cell receptor beta chains from one sample, sequenced in a study of CD8+CD57+ T cells in acquired aplastic anemia. TCRdb fed the reads into MiXCR, producing one record per CDR3 protein. The sample contains 150,000 to 200,000 distinct CDR3 sequences, approximately 44% of which appear only once. Source material: sorted CD4+, CD8+, or CD8+CD57+ T cells (not recorded which) from PBMCs. The source is a human donor in good health. CDR3s include the opening cysteine and the closing phenylalanine or tryptophan. D genes are given only for firm matches. Clone size is given for some rows only: seen once, a few or many times, or a class if the clone is expanded.

cdr3_nt,cdr3_aa,v_call,clone_size,d_call,cdr3_length,j_call
TGTGCCACCAGCAGAGGCACCGCCAGGATGAACACTGAAGCTTTCTTT,CATSRGTARMNTEAFF,TRBV15,many,NA,16,TRBJ1-1
TGTGCCAGCAGTTACCCCACAAGGACAGGGGACGGCAATCAGCCCCAGCATTTT,CASSYPTRTGDGNQPQHF,TRBV6-2/TRBV6-3,NA,TRBD1,18,TRBJ1-5
TGTGCCAGCAGCCCCAACCCTGGGACAGGGGGCCGGGAGCAGTACTTC,CASSPNPGTGGREQYF,TRBV11-1,NA,TRBD1,16,TRBJ2-7
TGTGCCAGCAGTTCCAGAACGACAGAGCCCCTCTCCTACGAGCAGTACTTC,CASSSRTTEPLSYEQYF,TRBV6-5,NA,NA,17,TRBJ2-7
TGCGCCAGCAGCCCCGGGACAGGGGAAAATTCACCCCTCCACTTT,CASSPGTGENSPLHF,TRBV5-1,few,TRBD1,15,TRBJ1-6
TGTGCCACCAGCAGCTGGGTGTACGATGAGCAGTTCTTC,CATSSWVYDEQFF,TRBV15,NA,NA,13,TRBJ2-1
TGTGCCAGCAGCCAGGGGGAAACTGAAGCTTTCTTT,CASSQGETEAFF,TRBV6-2/TRBV6-3,NA,TRBD1,12,TRBJ1-1
TGTGCCATCGGGCGGGGCACCCCCTACGAGCAGTACTTC,CAIGRGTPYEQYF,TRBV10-3,many,NA,13,TRBJ2-7
TGCAGTGCTAGTTGGATGGGATACGAGCAGTACTTC,CSASWMGYEQYF,TRBV20-1,NA,NA,12,TRBJ2-7
TGCAGTGCTCAGGGACTAGATCCCCACGAGCAGTACTTC,CSAQGLDPHEQYF,TRBV20-1,NA,TRBD2,13,TRBJ2-7
TGTGCCAGCAGTGGGGGACAGGGGGCCGGGCAGCCCCGGCATTTT,CASSGGQGAGQPRHF,TRBV6-1,once,TRBD1,15,TRBJ1-5
TGTGCCAGCAGCCCCGAGGGACAGATATTGACCCAGTACTTC,CASSPEGQILTQYF,TRBV7-2,many,TRBD1,14,TRBJ2-5